The rows below give T cell receptor beta chains drawn from one sample of a study of blood T cell repertoires in COVID-19. The data were produced by immunoSEQ multiplex PCR, yet TCRdb's version contains in-frame clones alone and is incomplete. The sample contains hundreds of thousands of clones, 80% to 90% of which appear only once. Material for sequencing was PBMCs or T cells enriched from blood (not recorded which). These receptors were taken from a woman younger than 35 who had recovered from COVID-19. Each CDR3 is given with its conserved first and last residue. Each record gives: D gene, V gene, J gene, clone size, CDR3 DNA, CDR3 protein. A D gene is named only where the DNA matches it firmly. Size values are once, few and many counts, or a class for expanded clones, and some rows have none.

D gene: .; V gene: TRBV3-1/TRBV3-2; J gene: TRBJ1-1; clone size: .; CDR3 DNA: TGTGCCAGCAGCCAAGATCGGTTCCAGGTGAACACTGAAGCTTTCTTT; CDR3 protein: CASSQDRFQVNTEAFF
D gene: .; V gene: TRBV4-1; J gene: TRBJ2-7; clone size: .; CDR3 DNA: TGCGCCAGCAGTCAGGGGGGATCCTACGAGCAGTACTTC; CDR3 protein: CASSQGGSYEQYF
D gene: TRBD1; V gene: TRBV2; J gene: TRBJ1-2; clone size: .; CDR3 DNA: TGTGCCAGCGCTGGGAGCAGGGGGCCCGCTAACTATGGCTACACCTTC; CDR3 protein: CASAGSRGPANYGYTF
D gene: .; V gene: TRBV6-5; J gene: TRBJ2-7; clone size: once; CDR3 DNA: TGTGCCAGCAGTTACGACCACGGGGAAGGCTACGAGCAGTACTTC; CDR3 protein: CASSYDHGEGYEQYF
D gene: .; V gene: TRBV10-3; J gene: TRBJ2-3; clone size: .; CDR3 DNA: TGTGCCATCAGTGATTTAAGGGGTCGCACAGATACGCAGTATTTT; CDR3 protein: CAISDLRGRTDTQYF
D gene: TRBD1; V gene: TRBV5-8; J gene: TRBJ1-5; clone size: .; CDR3 DNA: TGTGCCAGCAGCTTAGTCCCGGGACAGGGGTTCGATCAGCCCCAGCATTTT; CDR3 protein: CASSLVPGQGFDQPQHF
D gene: .; V gene: TRBV6-6; J gene: TRBJ2-5; clone size: .; CDR3 DNA: TGTGCCAGCAGTTTGAGAGAGACCCAGTACTTC; CDR3 protein: CASSLRETQYF
D gene: TRBD1; V gene: TRBV19; J gene: TRBJ1-6; clone size: .; CDR3 DNA: TGTGCCAGTAGTATAAGGGGGGACAGCTCCTATAATTCACCCCTCCACTTT; CDR3 protein: CASSIRGDSSYNSPLHF
D gene: TRBD2; V gene: TRBV19; J gene: TRBJ2-1; clone size: .; CDR3 DNA: TGTGCCAGTAGTATCCTGACTAGCGGGGGACATTACAATGAGCAGTTCTTC; CDR3 protein: CASSILTSGGHYNEQFF
D gene: .; V gene: TRBV5-1; J gene: TRBJ1-5; clone size: .; CDR3 DNA: TGCGCCAGCAGCTTGGGCGGTATGAGCAATCAGCCCCAGCATTTT; CDR3 protein: CASSLGGMSNQPQHF
D gene: .; V gene: TRBV6-6; J gene: TRBJ2-1; clone size: .; CDR3 DNA: TGTGCCAGCAGTAAGACTAGTATCCACAATGAGCAGTTCTTC; CDR3 protein: CASSKTSIHNEQFF
D gene: .; V gene: TRBV2; J gene: TRBJ1-6; clone size: .; CDR3 DNA: TGTGCCAGCAGCACAGGGAATTCACCCCTCCACTTT; CDR3 protein: CASSTGNSPLHF
D gene: TRBD1; V gene: TRBV27; J gene: TRBJ1-2; clone size: .; CDR3 DNA: TGTGCCAGCAGATTTAATGACAGGGTCTATGGCTACACCTTC; CDR3 protein: CASRFNDRVYGYTF
D gene: .; V gene: TRBV6-5; J gene: TRBJ2-5; clone size: .; CDR3 DNA: TGTGCCAGCAGTTACTCGGAGGGATTGCAGTACTTC; CDR3 protein: CASSYSEGLQYF
D gene: TRBD2; V gene: TRBV28; J gene: TRBJ2-3; clone size: once; CDR3 DNA: TGTGCCAGCACCCAGCGGGGTATTAGCACAGATACGCAGTATTTT; CDR3 protein: CASTQRGISTDTQYF
D gene: TRBD1; V gene: TRBV6-4; J gene: TRBJ2-1; clone size: few; CDR3 DNA: TGTGCCAGCAGTGACTCGACAGGGGGAGATGAGCAGTTCTTC; CDR3 protein: CASSDSTGGDEQFF